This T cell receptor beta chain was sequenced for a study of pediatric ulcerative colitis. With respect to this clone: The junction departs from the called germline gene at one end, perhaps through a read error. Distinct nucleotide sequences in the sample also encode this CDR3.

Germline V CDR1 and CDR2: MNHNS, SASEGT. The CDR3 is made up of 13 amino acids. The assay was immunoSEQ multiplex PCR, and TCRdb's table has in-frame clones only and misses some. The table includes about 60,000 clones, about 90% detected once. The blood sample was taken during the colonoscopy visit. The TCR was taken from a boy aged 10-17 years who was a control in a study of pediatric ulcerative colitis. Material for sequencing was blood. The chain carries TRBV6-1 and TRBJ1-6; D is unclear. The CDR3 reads CASRVGENSPLHF. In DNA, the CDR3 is TGTGCCAGCAGGGTCGGGGAGAATTCGCCCCTCCACTTT.